The 21 T cell receptor beta chains below come from one sample, sequenced in a study of blood T cell repertoires in COVID-19. Using immunoSEQ multiplex PCR, the repertoire was profiled, and TCRdb retains in-frame clones only, with some absent. The repertoire includes 200,000 to 250,000 clones, 75% to 90% of them detected once, and approximately 3.4% sits in the top ten. Material for sequencing was PBMCs or T cells enriched from blood (not recorded which). These receptors all stem from a woman younger than 30 in a cohort exposed to, infected with or recovered from COVID-19 (not recorded which).

The chain carries TRBV28 and TRBJ1-2; D may be TRBD1 (5 bases). CDR1 is MDHEN and CDR2 is SYDVKM in the germline V gene. V lost 6 bases and J lost 2, with 13 bases in between. The CDR3 extends over 14 amino acids. For the CDR3, the DNA is TGTGCCAGCAGACATCGTGGGGCGAACTATGGCTACACCTTC. This gives the protein CASRHRGANYGYTF.

The V and J genes are TRBV5-5 and TRBJ2-3, with TRBD1 matching over 7 bases. The V gene's germline CDR1 is SGHKS and CDR2 YYEKEE (reference sequence). The CDR3 is made up of 15 amino acids. J was trimmed by 3 bases and V by 1 base; bases with no gene match: 5. Here the CDR3 DNA reads TGTGCCAGCAGCTTGTGGACAGGCGGTACAGATACGCAGTATTTT. Protein: CASSLWTGGTDTQYF. The complete variable domain, with remaining parts taken from reference TRBV5-5 and TRBJ2-3, reads DAGVTQSPTHLIKTRGQQVTLRCSPISGHKSVSWYQQVLGQGPQFIFQYYEKEERGRGNFPDRFSARQFPNYSSELNVNALLLGDSALYLCASSLWTGGTDTQYFGPGTRLTVL.

The chain links TRBV12-3 or TRBV12-4 to TRBJ1-5; the D is unclear. This CDR3 comprises 12 residues. V lost 5 bases to trimming and J lost 4 bases, with 6 bases between them. This CDR3 is CASSVVNQPQHF. CDR3 nucleotide sequence: TGTGCCAGCAGTGTCGTGAATCAGCCCCAGCATTTT.

V and J are TRBV6-2 or TRBV6-3 and TRBJ2-1; a possible D gene is TRBD1 (6 bases). The CDR3 runs to 14 residues. The germline V gene has CDR1 MNHEY and CDR2 SVGEGT. Trimming removed 5 bases at V and 2 bases at J, with 10 bases between. CDR3 sequence (DNA): TGTGCCAGCAGTCTAGACAGGACCTACAATGAGCAGTTCTTC. It is translated as CASSLDRTYNEQFF.

The rearrangement joins TRBV5-1 to TRBJ2-1, with 11 bases lining up with TRBD2. The V gene end was trimmed by 0 bases and the J gene end by 3 bases; junction bases not matched to a gene: 2. CDR1 is SGHRS, CDR2 YFSETQ, per germline. The CDR3 has 16 amino acids. This chain's CDR3 is CASSLALAGGYNEQFF. CDR3 DNA sequence: TGCGCCAGCAGCTTGGCTCTAGCGGGAGGCTACAATGAGCAGTTCTTC.

The chain is built from TRBV5-6 and TRBJ1-1, with a possible D match to TRBD1 (5 bases). Trimming cost V 4 bases and J 6 bases, with 19 bases left between them. Germline V lookup: CDR1 SGHDT, CDR2 YYEEEE. The CDR3 loop spans 15 amino acids. The CDR3 here is CASSKSTQGWAEAFF. DNA for the CDR3: TGTGCCAGCAGCAAATCTACTCAGGGCTGGGCTGAAGCTTTCTTT. The full variable domain, rest sourced from reference TRBV5-6 and TRBJ1-1, is DAGVTQSPTHLIKTRGQQVTLRCSPKSGHDTVSWYQQALGQGPQFIFQYYEEEERQRGNFPDRFSGHQFPNYSSELNVNALLLGDSALYLCASSKSTQGWAEAFFGQGTRLTVV.

The chain links TRBV25-1 to TRBJ1-2; D ambiguous. The CDR3 has 17 amino acids. CDR1 and CDR2 from the germline V gene are MGHDK and SYGVNS. The V end was cut by 3 bases, the J end by 0 bases, with 17 bases between. As DNA, the CDR3 is TGTGCCAGCAGTGAGTCGTACCGTTCGGGGACTAACTATGGCTACACCTTC. Its translation is CASSESYRSGTNYGYTF.

This chain links TRBV20-1 with TRBJ1-1; D uncertain. V gave up 5 bases and J gave up 2 bases, with 6 bases separating them. The CDR3 is 11 residues long. Germline V gene sequence: CDR1 DFQATT, CDR2 SNEGSKA (reference sequence). Written as DNA, the CDR3 is TGCAGTGCTCTAGGCAACACTGAAGCTTTCTTT. Its protein product is CSALGNTEAFF.

The J gene is TRBJ2-7, the V gene TRBV18; 7 positions agree with TRBD2. J was trimmed by 5 bases and V by 6 bases; bases with no gene match: 13. The CDR3 is made up of 15 amino acids. Germline V lookup: CDR1 KGHSH, CDR2 LQKENI. CDR3 residues: CASSPAEGRADEQYF. For the CDR3, the DNA is TGTGCCAGCTCGCCTGCTGAAGGGAGGGCCGACGAGCAGTACTTC.

This clone turned up a few times. CDR3 sequence reads: CASSWGLAGTDTQYF. The CDR3 DNA is TGTGCCAGCAGTTGGGGACTAGCGGGCACAGATACGCAGTATTTT. The V call is TRBV6-5, the J call TRBJ2-3; 11 bases are a match to TRBD2. CDR3 length: 15 residues. V gave up 4 bases and J gave up 1 base; unmatched junction bases: 1. Looked up from germline, CDR1 is MNHEY and CDR2 is SVGAGI.

The genes are TRBV5-1 and TRBJ2-3; 13 nucleotides line up with TRBD2. The CDR3 has 15 residues. Germline CDR1 SGHRS, CDR2 YFSETQ. With V trimmed by 3 bases and J by 5 bases, 3 bases remained unmatched. The CDR3: CASSSLAGGQDTQYF. The CDR3 coding sequence is TGCGCCAGCAGCTCACTAGCGGGGGGGCAAGATACGCAGTATTTT.

This chain links TRBV29-1 with TRBJ2-5, with 9 bases matching TRBD2. Germline trimming cut 6 bases from V and 2 bases from J; bases unmatched to any gene: 13. Germline V CDR1 and CDR2: SQVTM, ANQGSEA. CDR3 length: 16 amino acids. DNA of the CDR3: TGCAGCGTCGTACGACTAGCGGATCACGTACAAGAGACCCAGTACTTC. It yields the protein CSVVRLADHVQETQYF. Complete variable domain (other parts from reference TRBV29-1 and TRBJ2-5): SAVISQKPSRDICQRGTSLTIQCQVDSQVTMMFWYRQQPGQSLTLIATANQGSEATYESGFVIDKFPISRPNLTFSTLTVSNMSPEDSSIYLCSVVRLADHVQETQYFGPGTRLLVL.

This clone was observed a single time. The sample carries other DNA sequences with the same CDR3. V gene TRBV3-1 (or the pseudogene TRBV3-2) combines with J gene TRBJ1-5; D call uncertain. This CDR3 contains 13 residues. Between the trimmed V and J ends, which lost 0 bases and 4 bases, there was a span of 4 bases. Germline CDR1 is LGHDT and CDR2 is YNNKEL (reference sequence). CDR3 sequence: CASSQDRNQPQHF. DNA for the CDR3: TGTGCCAGCAGCCAAGACAGAAATCAGCCCCAGCATTTT.

The J gene is TRBJ1-4, the V gene TRBV19, with D uncertain. From germline, CDR1 is LNHDA and CDR2 SQIVND (reference sequence). V shed 3 bases and J shed 4 bases, with 12 bases lying between them. The CDR3 covers 15 residues. DNA for the CDR3: TGTGCCAGTAGTATGTGGAGGGCCAGTAATGAAAAACTGTTTTTT. Translation gives CASSMWRASNEKLFF. The complete variable domain, with remaining parts taken from reference TRBV19 and TRBJ1-4, reads DGGITQSPKYLFRKEGQNVTLSCEQNLNHDAMYWYRQDPGQGLRLIYYSQIVNDFQKGDIAEGYSVSREKKESFPLTVTSAQKNPTAFYLCASSMWRASNEKLFFGSGTQLSVL.

The rearrangement uses TRBV5-5 and TRBJ2-7; D might be TRBD2 (5 bases). V lost 6 bases to trimming and J lost 9 bases, with 28 bases between them. Germline V gene data show CDR1 as SGHKS and CDR2 as YYEKEE (reference sequence). The CDR3 runs 16 residues. DNA for the CDR3: TGTGCCAGCACCAAGGAAGGTCCGGGGTGGGAATTTCCGCAGTACTTC. It codes for CASTKEGPGWEFPQYF.

This chain connects TRBV7-9 to TRBJ1-1; D not resolved. The CDR3 contains 12 residues. Germline loops: CDR1 SEHNR, CDR2 FQNEAQ (reference sequence). Between the trimmed V and J ends, which lost 5 bases and 7 bases, there was a span of 11 bases. CDR3 coding DNA: TGTGCCAGCAGCCCCCCGGGGTATGAAGCTTTCTTT. It codes for CASSPPGYEAFF.

J is TRBJ1-2 and V is TRBV4-1, with 7 positions matching TRBD1. V lost 2 bases, J lost 7 bases, and 4 bases stayed unmatched. The CDR3 length is 13 residues. The germline V gene encodes CDR1 MGHRA and CDR2 YSYEKL. The CDR3 sequence: CASSQTTGFGYTF. The CDR3 DNA reads as TGCGCCAGCAGCCAAACGACAGGGTTTGGCTACACCTTC.

V and J are TRBV2 and TRBJ2-1; 7 nucleotides align to TRBD2. CDR3 length equals 19 residues. V lost 1 base, J lost 2 bases, and 14 bases stayed unmatched. CDR1 is SNHLY, CDR2 FYNNEI, per germline. The CDR3, as DNA: TGTGCCAGCAGTGAAGAAGGGGTCTCCGGGGGGTTCCCCTACAATGAGCAGTTCTTC. It yields the protein CASSEEGVSGGFPYNEQFF. Full variable domain (rest looked up from reference TRBV2 and TRBJ2-1): EPEVTQTPSHQVTQMGQEVILRCVPISNHLYFYWYRQILGQKVEFLVSFYNNEISEKSEIFDDQFSVERPDGSNFTLKIRSTKLEDSAMYFCASSEEGVSGGFPYNEQFFGPGTRLTVL.

V is TRBV7-2 and J is TRBJ2-2; tentative D call: TRBD2 (5 bases). The CDR3 length is 15 residues. The V gene's germline CDR1 is SGHTA and CDR2 FQGNSA. The V end lost 3 bases, the J end lost 4 bases, and 12 bases lay between the germline ends. The CDR3 coding sequence is TGTGCCAGCAGCTTGATCGTCGGAGGCACCGGGGAGCTGTTTTTT. It is translated as CASSLIVGGTGELFF. Full variable domain (rest looked up from reference TRBV7-2 and TRBJ2-2): GAGVSQSPSNKVTEKGKDVELRCDPISGHTALYWYRQSLGQGLEFLIYFQGNSAPDKSGLPSDRFSAERTGGSVSTLTIQRTQQEDSAVYLCASSLIVGGTGELFFGEGSRLTVL.

The CDR3 coding sequence is TGTGCCAGCAGCTTAAGGCAGGGGAATGGCTACACCTTC. Translating it yields CASSLRQGNGYTF. The chain recombines TRBV5-8 with TRBJ1-2; maybe TRBD1 (6 bases). Trimming left V 2 bases short and J 6 bases short, with 11 bases between. This CDR3 contains 13 residues. The germline V gene has CDR1 SGHTS and CDR2 YDEGEE.

Only a few counts were recorded for this clone. V gene TRBV20-1 combines with J gene TRBJ2-7; 8 nucleotides match TRBD2. This CDR3 region has 11 residues. Looked up from germline, CDR1 is DFQATT and CDR2 is SNEGSKA (reference sequence). The V and J ends lost 7 bases and 7 bases, in that order; junction bases with no gene match: 6. The CDR3 nucleotides are TGCAGTGTGAGCGGGGGCAGAGAGCAGTACTTC. Translating gives CSVSGGREQYF.